This entry is about one T cell receptor beta chain. Germline loops: CDR1 MNHNY, CDR2 SVGAGI (reference sequence). V lost 10 bases and J lost 2, with 17 bases in between. There are 14 residues in the CDR3. Clones were read by immunoSEQ multiplex PCR, and TCRdb kept only the in-frame ones, dropping some. This repertoire shows around 430,000 clones, around 89% found once; its top ten account for roughly 13%. This record comes from a study of blood T cell repertoires in COVID-19. Seattle patient enrollment occurred during active infection, with longitudinal follow-up thereafter. V and J are TRBV6-6 and TRBJ1-1, with no clear D. The sequence was collected from a woman aged 45-65 years with COVID-19, enrolled during active disease. Sequenced: peripheral blood. CDR3 DNA: TGTGCCACCAACCTTCCCGGGAGAAACACTGAAGCTTTCTTT. It codes for CATNLPGRNTEAFF.